The rows below give T cell receptor beta chains drawn from one sample of a study of shared clonotypes between healthy human individuals. Using immunoSEQ multiplex PCR, the repertoire was profiled, and TCRdb retains in-frame clones only, with some absent. The sample has roughly 1,100,000 clones, roughly 80% seen once; the top ten hold approximately 1.3%. The sample comprised memory CD4+ T cells sorted from blood. The receptors shown here come from a man aged 18 to 35 in good health. Each CDR3 is given with its conserved first and last residue. A D gene is named only where the DNA matches it firmly. The size field is filled for only some rows; it gives once, few, many or a size class.

v_gene	d_gene	len	j_gene	abundance	CDR3aa	CDR3nt
TRBV30	-	13	TRBJ2-3	few	CAWSVRFTDTQYF	TGTGCCTGGAGTGTACGATTTACAGATACGCAGTATTTT
TRBV4-2	TRBD2	16	TRBJ2-7	many	CASSQEGTSGIYEQYF	TGTGCCAGCAGCCAAGAAGGGACTAGCGGCATCTACGAGCAGTACTTC
TRBV6-1	-	15	TRBJ1-1	many	CASSESETGRTEAFF	TGTGCCAGCAGTGAATCGGAGACAGGCAGAACTGAAGCTTTCTTT
TRBV6-6	-	14	TRBJ2-3	few	CASSYFAEGDTQYF	TGTGCCAGCAGTTATTTCGCTGAGGGAGATACGCAGTATTTT
TRBV30	-	11	TRBJ2-7	-	CAWSLETQQYF	TGTGCCTGGAGCCTGGAAACGCAACAGTACTTC
TRBV6-5	-	8	TRBJ1-3	few	CASSSSYF	TGTGCCAGCAGTTCCTCATATTTT
TRBV28	TRBD2	16	TRBJ2-7	few	CASSRSSGSISYEQYF	TGTGCCAGCAGTCGCTCTAGCGGGAGTATCTCCTACGAGCAGTACTTC
TRBV5-1	-	14	TRBJ2-3	-	CASSYGGRTDTQYF	TGCGCCAGCAGCTATGGAGGTCGCACAGATACGCAGTATTTT
TRBV27	TRBD2	15	TRBJ2-1	once	CASSLSGVVYNEQFF	TGTGCCAGCAGTTTAAGCGGGGTTGTCTACAATGAGCAGTTCTTC
TRBV7-8	-	14	TRBJ2-5	-	CASSPRSGKETQYF	TGTGCCAGCAGCCCGCGATCAGGGAAAGAGACCCAGTACTTC
TRBV6-1	-	14	TRBJ1-5	-	CASSGRGSDQPQHF	TGTGCCAGCAGTGGGAGGGGGTCGGATCAGCCCCAGCATTTT
TRBV2	-	13	TRBJ1-1	-	CASIRDLNTEAFF	TGTGCCAGCATCAGGGATCTGAACACTGAAGCTTTCTTT
TRBV10-3	-	14	TRBJ2-7	-	CAISESNLSYEQYF	TGTGCCATCAGTGAGTCTAACCTCTCCTACGAGCAGTACTTC
TRBV6-5	-	15	TRBJ1-5	-	CASRRGGDSNQPQHF	TGTGCCAGCCGCCGGGGAGGGGATAGCAATCAGCCCCAGCATTTT
TRBV18	TRBD1	14	TRBJ1-2	-	CASSPPDRIKGYTF	TGTGCCAGCTCACCACCGGACAGGATAAAAGGCTACACCTTC
TRBV7-2	-	12	TRBJ1-4	-	CASSYRGEKLFF	TGTGCCAGCAGCTACCGGGGGGAGAAACTGTTTTTT
TRBV5-6	-	17	TRBJ1-6	-	CASSLGTGSSYNSPLHF	TGTGCCAGCAGCTTGGGCACGGGGAGCTCCTATAATTCACCCCTCCACTTT
TRBV6-1	-	15	TRBJ1-4	-	CASSEAWATNEKLFF	TGTGCCAGCAGTGAAGCCTGGGCAACTAATGAAAAACTGTTTTTT
TRBV14	-	12	TRBJ2-1	-	CASSQDYVEQFF	TGTGCCAGCAGCCAAGATTACGTTGAGCAGTTCTTC
TRBV5-1	TRBD1	15	TRBJ1-6	-	CASSSGTGDYSPLHF	TGCGCCAGCAGTTCCGGGACAGGGGATTATTCACCCCTCCACTTT
TRBV28	-	14	TRBJ1-1	-	CASSLFGSQGGAFF	TGTGCCAGCAGTTTATTTGGGTCGCAGGGTGGGGCTTTCTTT
TRBV27	-	16	TRBJ1-6	-	CASSLRFRRENSPLHF	TGTGCCAGCAGTTTACGGTTCCGACGGGAGAATTCACCCCTCCACTTT
TRBV2	-	13	TRBJ2-7	-	CASRKDSNYEQYF	TGTGCCAGCAGGAAGGACAGTAACTACGAGCAGTACTTC
TRBV4-3	TRBD1	15	TRBJ2-2	-	CASSFDRGKTGELFF	TGCGCCAGCAGCTTCGACAGGGGGAAAACCGGGGAGCTGTTTTTT
TRBV30	-	12	TRBJ1-3	-	CAWWETGNTIYF	TGTGCCTGGTGGGAAACTGGAAACACCATATATTTT
TRBV6-5	TRBD1	14	TRBJ1-2	-	CASSPPTGYYGYTF	TGTGCCAGCAGTCCCCCGACAGGGTACTATGGCTACACCTTC
TRBV30	TRBD2	19	TRBJ2-1	-	CAWSPLRLAGGPDHPRQFF	TGTGCCTGGAGTCCCCTTCGACTAGCGGGAGGACCCGACCATCCCAGGCAGTTCTTC
TRBV28	-	12	TRBJ2-5	-	CASQQSVETQYF	TGTGCCAGCCAGCAGTCTGTGGAGACCCAGTACTTC
TRBV11-2	-	16	TRBJ2-7	-	CASSLDRTTSSYEQYF	TGTGCCAGCAGCTTAGATCGGACAACTAGCTCCTACGAGCAGTACTTC
TRBV10-2	TRBD2	15	TRBJ2-7	-	CASSDETSKSYEQYF	TGCGCCAGCAGTGATGAGACTAGCAAATCCTACGAGCAGTACTTC
TRBV7-9	-	11	TRBJ2-3	-	CASTGADTQYF	TGTGCCAGCACGGGGGCAGATACGCAGTATTTT
TRBV6-1	-	13	TRBJ2-3	-	CASRSWSTDTQYF	TGTGCCAGCCGATCGTGGAGCACAGATACGCAGTATTTT
TRBV7-2	-	16	TRBJ2-1	few	CASSLFPPSSYNEQFF	TGTGCCAGCAGCTTATTCCCCCCCAGCTCCTACAATGAGCAGTTCTTC
TRBV28	TRBD2	21	TRBJ2-3	-	CASHLQRTSGKMRGFTDTQYF	TGTGCCAGCCACTTGCAGAGGACTAGCGGGAAGATGAGAGGCTTCACAGATACGCAGTATTTT
TRBV7-2	-	14	TRBJ1-3	-	CASSLAQAGNTIYF	TGTGCCAGCAGCTTGGCCCAAGCTGGAAACACCATATATTTT
TRBV18	-	15	TRBJ1-2	-	CASSPRGSSPDGYTF	TGTGCCAGCTCACCGCGAGGGTCTAGTCCGGATGGCTACACCTTC
TRBV7-9	TRBD2	15	TRBJ2-7	once	CASREPGGGPYEQYF	TGTGCCAGCAGGGAGCCGGGAGGAGGCCCCTACGAGCAGTACTTC
TRBV29-1	TRBD1	16	TRBJ1-3	-	CSVAGTGRNSGNTIYF	TGCAGCGTTGCCGGGACAGGAAGGAACTCTGGAAACACCATATATTTT
TRBV7-9	-	15	TRBJ2-5	-	CASSLSYGDSGTQYF	TGTGCCAGCAGCTTAAGTTATGGGGACTCGGGGACCCAGTACTTC
TRBV11-3	-	13	TRBJ2-1	-	CASSAFGASVQFF	TGTGCCAGCAGCGCCTTCGGCGCTAGCGTGCAGTTCTTC